These T cell receptor beta chains were read from a single sample in a study of human T cells and chemical hapten exposure. One entry per CDR3 protein, called by TCRdb with MiXCR from the RACE reads. The sample records around 120,000 distinct CDR3 sequences, around 10% being singletons. This specimen was whole blood, taken in connection with sensitization to the hapten diphenylcyclopropenone (DPC). The receptors originated from a woman aged 50 to 65 with alopecia areata. Some clones in this sample may be carry-over from other donors' samples. Each CDR3 is given with its conserved first and last residue. The D gene is left open where the match is weak. For some rows the clone size is stated as once, few or many, or as a class when expanded; others skip it.

cdr3_aa: CASSSPLIAKNIQYF
cdr3_nt: TGTGCCAGCAGCTCTCCACTTATAGCCAAAAACATTCAGTACTTC
clone_size: many
j_call: TRBJ2-4
v_call: TRBV11-2
d_call: -

cdr3_aa: CASSPGAQKTYEQYF
cdr3_nt: TGTGCCAGCAGCCCAGGGGCCCAAAAAACCTACGAGCAGTACTTC
clone_size: -
j_call: TRBJ2-7
v_call: TRBV28
d_call: -

cdr3_aa: CASSPYRAKNIQYF
cdr3_nt: TGCGCCAGCAGCCCTTACAGAGCCAAAAACATTCAGTACTTC
clone_size: few
j_call: TRBJ2-4
v_call: TRBV5-1
d_call: -

cdr3_aa: CASSENYRSEAFF
cdr3_nt: TGTGCCAGCAGTGAAAATTATAGAAGTGAAGCTTTCTTT
clone_size: many
j_call: TRBJ1-1
v_call: TRBV6-1
d_call: -

cdr3_aa: CASSRTGGPNYGYTF
cdr3_nt: TGTGCCAGCTCACGCACGGGAGGTCCTAACTATGGCTACACCTTC
clone_size: -
j_call: TRBJ1-2
v_call: TRBV18
d_call: -

cdr3_aa: CASSPRGDLDEQFF
cdr3_nt: TGTGCCAGCAGTCCCAGGGGAGACTTGGATGAGCAGTTCTTC
clone_size: few
j_call: TRBJ2-1
v_call: TRBV2
d_call: -

cdr3_aa: CASSFDRSNTEAFF
cdr3_nt: TGTGCCAGCAGCTTTGACCGCTCTAACACTGAAGCTTTCTTT
clone_size: -
j_call: TRBJ1-1
v_call: TRBV14
d_call: -

cdr3_aa: CASKIGGMNTEAFF
cdr3_nt: TGTGCCAGCAAGATTGGGGGGATGAACACTGAAGCTTTCTTT
clone_size: -
j_call: TRBJ1-1
v_call: TRBV28
d_call: -

cdr3_aa: CASSPSQRSEAFF
cdr3_nt: TGTGCCAGCAGCCCAAGCCAACGTAGTGAAGCTTTCTTT
clone_size: -
j_call: TRBJ1-1
v_call: TRBV3-1
d_call: -

cdr3_aa: CASSYQGADGYTF
cdr3_nt: TGTGCCAGCAGTTATCAGGGGGCGGATGGCTACACCTTC
clone_size: many
j_call: TRBJ1-2
v_call: TRBV6-5
d_call: TRBD1

cdr3_aa: CSVEGSGDVAFF
cdr3_nt: TGCAGCGTTGAAGGTTCCGGGGATGTAGCTTTCTTT
clone_size: -
j_call: TRBJ1-1
v_call: TRBV29-1
d_call: -

cdr3_aa: CASRGRSGGAGDTQYF
cdr3_nt: TGTGCCAGCAGAGGGAGAAGCGGGGGGGCAGGAGATACGCAGTATTTT
clone_size: few
j_call: TRBJ2-3
v_call: TRBV7-2
d_call: TRBD2

cdr3_aa: CASSLFSPGLEKLFF
cdr3_nt: TGTGCCAGCAGCTTGTTTTCGCCAGGTTTAGAAAAACTGTTTTTT
clone_size: few
j_call: TRBJ1-4
v_call: TRBV7-8
d_call: -

cdr3_aa: CATSESTGSNQPQHF
cdr3_nt: TGTGCCACCAGTGAATCGACAGGGAGCAATCAGCCCCAGCATTTT
clone_size: -
j_call: TRBJ1-5
v_call: TRBV24-1
d_call: TRBD1

cdr3_aa: CASGRQGTTDTQYF
cdr3_nt: TGTGCCAGCGGAAGACAGGGTACCACAGATACGCAGTATTTT
clone_size: few
j_call: TRBJ2-3
v_call: TRBV6-1
d_call: TRBD1

cdr3_aa: CASSQEGTRTDTQYF
cdr3_nt: TGCGCCAGCAGCCAAGAGGGGACCCGCACAGATACGCAGTATTTT
clone_size: -
j_call: TRBJ2-3
v_call: TRBV4-3
d_call: -

cdr3_aa: CAISEQGGAGNTIYF
cdr3_nt: TGTGCCATCAGTGAACAGGGCGGCGCTGGAAACACCATATATTTT
clone_size: -
j_call: TRBJ1-3
v_call: TRBV10-3
d_call: -

cdr3_aa: CASSTAAGGATGELFF
cdr3_nt: TGTGCCAGCAGTACCGCGGCGGGAGGGGCAACCGGGGAGCTGTTTTTT
clone_size: -
j_call: TRBJ2-2
v_call: TRBV2
d_call: TRBD2

cdr3_aa: CASSPTGVNEKLFF
cdr3_nt: TGTGCCAGCTCACCGACAGGCGTGAATGAAAAACTGTTTTTT
clone_size: -
j_call: TRBJ1-4
v_call: TRBV18
d_call: -

cdr3_aa: CASRIKGNEKLFF
cdr3_nt: TGTGCCAGCAGGATCAAGGGGAATGAAAAACTGTTTTTT
clone_size: -
j_call: TRBJ1-4
v_call: TRBV6-5
d_call: -

cdr3_aa: CASSHYGGFGTEAFF
cdr3_nt: TGTGCCAGCAGTCATTATGGAGGGTTCGGCACTGAAGCTTTCTTT
clone_size: few
j_call: TRBJ1-1
v_call: TRBV11-2
d_call: -

cdr3_aa: CASSQTNPTEQEAPVLLGKLFF
cdr3_nt: TGTGCCAGCAGTCAAACTAATCCGACCGAACAGGAGGCCCCTGTCCTTTTAGGAAAACTGTTTTTT
clone_size: -
j_call: TRBJ1-4
v_call: TRBV12-3/TRBV12-4
d_call: -

cdr3_aa: CASSSDWVNTEAFF
cdr3_nt: TGCGCCAGCAGCTCCGACTGGGTGAACACTGAAGCTTTCTTT
clone_size: many
j_call: TRBJ1-1
v_call: TRBV5-1
d_call: -

cdr3_aa: CASSPVGGSSYNEQFF
cdr3_nt: TGTGCCAGCAGTCCCGTAGGCGGGAGCTCCTACAATGAGCAGTTCTTC
clone_size: many
j_call: TRBJ2-1
v_call: TRBV11-2
d_call: TRBD2

cdr3_aa: CASRLRQGPLFPEAFF
cdr3_nt: TGTGCCAGCAGACTTCGACAGGGGCCTCTTTTCCCTGAAGCTTTCTTT
clone_size: few
j_call: TRBJ1-1
v_call: TRBV14
d_call: TRBD1

cdr3_aa: CASSLSTNPTDTQYF
cdr3_nt: TGTGCCAGCAGTTTATCGACCAACCCCACAGATACGCAGTATTTT
clone_size: few
j_call: TRBJ2-3
v_call: TRBV27
d_call: -

cdr3_aa: CSVGTGVNTGELFF
cdr3_nt: TGCAGCGTTGGGACCGGGGTCAACACCGGGGAGCTGTTTTTT
clone_size: many
j_call: TRBJ2-2
v_call: TRBV29-1
d_call: -

cdr3_aa: CASSTTGSEQYF
cdr3_nt: TGTGCCAGCAGCACGACAGGGAGCGAGCAGTACTTC
clone_size: few
j_call: TRBJ2-7
v_call: TRBV5-4
d_call: TRBD1

cdr3_aa: CASRSRDRPSYEQYF
cdr3_nt: TGTGCCAGCAGGTCAAGGGACAGGCCATCCTACGAGCAGTACTTC
clone_size: -
j_call: TRBJ2-7
v_call: TRBV12-3/TRBV12-4
d_call: TRBD1

cdr3_aa: CASSPPGSLHYEQYF
cdr3_nt: TGTGCCAGTAGCCCGCCCGGGAGCCTTCACTACGAGCAGTACTTC
clone_size: many
j_call: TRBJ2-7
v_call: TRBV19
d_call: -

cdr3_aa: CASSPASSGANVLTF
cdr3_nt: TGTGCCAGCAGTCCAGCGAGCTCTGGGGCCAACGTCCTGACTTTC
clone_size: many
j_call: TRBJ2-6
v_call: TRBV6-4
d_call: -

cdr3_aa: CASSKTTILAGIYNEQFF
cdr3_nt: TGTGCCAGCAGCAAGACGACCATCCTAGCGGGAATTTACAATGAGCAGTTCTTC
clone_size: -
j_call: TRBJ2-1
v_call: TRBV12-3/TRBV12-4
d_call: TRBD2

cdr3_aa: CASTGPGKMMFF
cdr3_nt: TGTGCCAGTACAGGACCCGGCAAAATGATGTTTTTT
clone_size: -
j_call: TRBJ1-4
v_call: TRBV19
d_call: -

cdr3_aa: CSVSDRTAFNEKLFF
cdr3_nt: TGCAGCGTAAGCGACCGGACAGCCTTTAATGAAAAACTGTTTTTT
clone_size: many
j_call: TRBJ1-4
v_call: TRBV29-1
d_call: -

cdr3_aa: CASSYSATGIYTIYF
cdr3_nt: TGTGCCAGCAGTTACTCGGCTACAGGGATATACACCATATATTTT
clone_size: many
j_call: TRBJ1-3
v_call: TRBV6-5
d_call: -

cdr3_aa: CASSQRGLQETQYF
cdr3_nt: TGTGCCAGCAGTCAACGGGGCCTTCAAGAGACCCAGTACTTC
clone_size: few
j_call: TRBJ2-5
v_call: TRBV28
d_call: -

cdr3_aa: CSALDRGEETQYF
cdr3_nt: TGCAGTGCCTTGGACAGGGGGGAAGAGACCCAGTACTTC
clone_size: many
j_call: TRBJ2-5
v_call: TRBV20-1
d_call: TRBD1

cdr3_aa: CSVGGGRGTDTQYF
cdr3_nt: TGCAGCGTTGGAGGCGGGCGAGGCACAGATACGCAGTATTTT
clone_size: many
j_call: TRBJ2-3
v_call: TRBV29-1
d_call: -

cdr3_aa: CSARPSGRAVWDTQYF
cdr3_nt: TGCAGTGCCCGTCCTAGCGGGAGGGCCGTGTGGGATACGCAGTATTTT
clone_size: few
j_call: TRBJ2-3
v_call: TRBV20-1
d_call: TRBD2

cdr3_aa: CATSDWAGGSYNEQFF
cdr3_nt: TGTGCCACCAGTGATTGGGCGGGGGGCTCCTACAATGAGCAGTTCTTC
clone_size: many
j_call: TRBJ2-1
v_call: TRBV24-1
d_call: TRBD2

cdr3_aa: CASSPLDVYQRPQHF
cdr3_nt: TGCGCCAGCAGTCCCCTGGACGTCTACCAGAGGCCCCAGCATTTT
clone_size: few
j_call: TRBJ1-5
v_call: TRBV23-1
d_call: -

cdr3_aa: CASSLRAGATYPLYF
cdr3_nt: TGTGCCAGCAGTTTAAGGGCGGGGGCGACCTATCCATTGTACTTC
clone_size: -
j_call: TRBJ2-7
v_call: TRBV12-3/TRBV12-4
d_call: -

cdr3_aa: CASSLDGGYNEQFF
cdr3_nt: TGTGCCAGCAGCTTAGATGGCGGCTACAATGAGCAGTTCTTC
clone_size: many
j_call: TRBJ2-1
v_call: TRBV7-2
d_call: -

cdr3_aa: CATTRGELIDTQYF
cdr3_nt: TGTGCCACTACTAGAGGGGAATTGATAGATACGCAGTATTTT
clone_size: few
j_call: TRBJ2-3
v_call: TRBV28
d_call: -

cdr3_aa: CASSPYWAGANVLTF
cdr3_nt: TGTGCCAGCAGCCCGTACTGGGCTGGGGCCAACGTCCTGACTTTC
clone_size: -
j_call: TRBJ2-6
v_call: TRBV3-1
d_call: -

cdr3_aa: CASSYDRSYEQYF
cdr3_nt: TGTGCCAGCAGTTACGACAGATCCTACGAGCAGTACTTC
clone_size: -
j_call: TRBJ2-7
v_call: TRBV6-2/TRBV6-3
d_call: -

cdr3_aa: CASSQDHGNTIYF
cdr3_nt: TGCGCCAGCAGCCAAGATCATGGAAACACCATATATTTT
clone_size: few
j_call: TRBJ1-3
v_call: TRBV4-1
d_call: -

cdr3_aa: CASLLRGQGLDEQFF
cdr3_nt: TGTGCCAGCTTACTACGGGGACAGGGGCTTGATGAGCAGTTCTTC
clone_size: -
j_call: TRBJ2-1
v_call: TRBV28
d_call: TRBD1

cdr3_aa: CSASPSRGTDTQYF
cdr3_nt: TGCAGTGCTAGCCCTAGTAGGGGCACAGATACGCAGTATTTT
clone_size: -
j_call: TRBJ2-3
v_call: TRBV20-1
d_call: -

cdr3_aa: CSATAGTGDYEQYF
cdr3_nt: TGCAGTGCAACTGCCGGGACAGGGGACTACGAGCAGTACTTC
clone_size: -
j_call: TRBJ2-7
v_call: TRBV20-1
d_call: TRBD1

cdr3_aa: CASSEWERALAFF
cdr3_nt: TGCGCCAGCAGTGAGTGGGAACGCGCCCTGGCTTTCTTT
clone_size: few
j_call: TRBJ1-1
v_call: TRBV10-1
d_call: -

cdr3_aa: CASSLSETETQYF
cdr3_nt: TGTGCCAGCAGCTTATCAGAAACTGAGACCCAGTACTTC
clone_size: many
j_call: TRBJ2-5
v_call: TRBV7-6
d_call: -

cdr3_aa: CASIEGGLSNTEAFF
cdr3_nt: TGTGCCAGCATTGAGGGGGGGCTTTCGAACACTGAAGCTTTCTTT
clone_size: few
j_call: TRBJ1-1
v_call: TRBV6-5
d_call: -